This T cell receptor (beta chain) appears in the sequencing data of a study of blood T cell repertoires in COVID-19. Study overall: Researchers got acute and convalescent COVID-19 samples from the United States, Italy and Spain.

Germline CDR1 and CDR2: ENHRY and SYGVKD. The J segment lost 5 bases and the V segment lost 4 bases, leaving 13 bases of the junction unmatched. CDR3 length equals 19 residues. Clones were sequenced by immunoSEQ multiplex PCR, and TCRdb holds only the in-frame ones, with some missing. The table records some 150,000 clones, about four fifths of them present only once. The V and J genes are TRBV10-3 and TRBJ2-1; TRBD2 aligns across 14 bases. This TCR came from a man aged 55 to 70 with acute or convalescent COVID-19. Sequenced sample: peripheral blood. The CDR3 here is CAISASPGTSGSNHNEQFF. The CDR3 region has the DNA TGTGCCATCAGTGCTTCACCGGGGACTAGCGGGAGTAACCACAATGAGCAGTTCTTC.